One sample yielded the 19 T cell receptor beta chains listed below, sequenced in a study of siplizumab effects on memory and regulatory T cells. The assay was immunoSEQ multiplex PCR, and TCRdb's table has in-frame clones only and misses some. The sample lists some 96,000 clones, 94% occurring once. The sequenced sample consisted of non-Treg CD4+ T cells sorted from blood. Receptors originate from a human donor in good health.

V is TRBV19 and J is TRBJ2-7, with TRBD2 identical over 14 bases. The CDR3 spans 15 residues. CDR1 and CDR2 (germline): LNHDA, SQIVND (reference sequence). The trim removed 4 bases at V and 3 bases at J, leaving 2 bases unmatched. The CDR3 sequence is CASSKGLAGVYEQYF. Written as DNA, the CDR3 is TGTGCCAGTAGTAAGGGACTAGCGGGAGTCTACGAGCAGTACTTC.

The chain combines TRBV6-6 with TRBJ2-7; 10 bases line up with TRBD1. Germline CDR1 reads MNHNY; CDR2 reads SVGAGI (reference sequence). The trim removed 5 bases at V and 10 bases at J, leaving 8 bases unmatched. The CDR3 runs 13 residues. Here the CDR3 DNA reads TGTGCCAGCAGTGGGACAGGGGAGGGTGGCCAGTACTTC. This translates into CASSGTGEGGQYF.

The genes are TRBV4-1 and TRBJ2-3; possible D gene TRBD2, 6 bases. The CDR3 totals 14 residues. CDR1 is MGHRA, CDR2 YSYEKL, per germline. V lost 4 bases and J 1 base, leaving 9 bases between the germline ends. The CDR3 loop is CASSPGLGTDTQYF. Written as DNA, the CDR3 is TGCGCCAGCAGCCCGGGACTTGGCACAGATACGCAGTATTTT.

V is TRBV7-3 and J is TRBJ1-2; TRBD1 is a possible D gene (5 bases). CDR1 is SGHTA and CDR2 is FQGTGA in the germline V gene. This CDR3 spans 15 amino acids. V was clipped by 3 bases and J by 8 bases, with 19 bases between them. CDR3 loop: CASSFTSGARGGYTF. CDR3 bases: TGTGCCAGCAGCTTTACGTCCGGGGCGCGTGGAGGCTACACCTTC.

The chain uses TRBV19 and TRBJ1-2, with 8 bases matching TRBD1. Unmatched junction bases numbered 15, after V lost 5 bases and J lost 7 bases. The CDR3 covers 16 residues. From germline, CDR1 is LNHDA and CDR2 SQIVND (reference sequence). The CDR3 bases are TGTGCCAGTAGTCAAAGAGGGTCAGGGGGCGCGTCTGGCTACACCTTC. It codes for CASSQRGSGGASGYTF. The full variable domain, in which reference TRBV19 and TRBJ1-2 provide the parts outside the CDR3, is DGGITQSPKYLFRKEGQNVTLSCEQNLNHDAMYWYRQDPGQGLRLIYYSQIVNDFQKGDIAEGYSVSREKKESFPLTVTSAQKNPTAFYLCASSQRGSGGASGYTFGSGTRLTVV.

The chain recombines TRBV4-1 with TRBJ2-2, with a tentative D call TRBD2 (5 bases). With 4 bases removed from V and 5 bases from J, the gap between germline ends came to 8 bases. This CDR3 comprises 13 residues. Germline lookup yields CDR1 MGHRA and CDR2 YSYEKL. The CDR3 bases are TGCGCCAGCAGCCCCGAGGGTACCGGGGAGCTGTTTTTT. Protein product: CASSPEGTGELFF.

The CDR3 here is CASSMLGLTQETQYF. DNA of the CDR3: TGTGCCAGTAGTATGCTTGGTCTTACCCAAGAGACCCAGTACTTC. The chain carries TRBV19 and TRBJ2-5, with no clear D. Between the trimmed V and J ends, which lost 3 bases and 1 base, there was a span of 12 bases. CDR3 length equals 15 residues. Germline V gene data show CDR1 as LNHDA and CDR2 as SQIVND (reference sequence).

The chain uses TRBV5-1 and TRBJ2-5; D remains ambiguous. Germline CDR1 is SGHRS and CDR2 is YFSETQ. Between the trimmed V and J ends, which lost 3 bases and 2 bases, there was a span of 8 bases. CDR3 length: 13 residues. The DNA of the CDR3 is TGCGCCAGCAGCTCTGGCGCTCAAGAGACCCAGTACTTC. This encodes CASSSGAQETQYF.

The chain uses TRBV27 and TRBJ2-7, with TRBD2 matching over 9 bases. Germline trimming cut 6 bases from V and 3 bases from J; bases unmatched to any gene: 12. Germline V gene lookup returns CDR1 MNHEY and CDR2 SMNVEV (reference sequence). The CDR3 is 16 amino acids. The CDR3 DNA reads TGTGCCAGCAGACCAACGGCGGGACTAGCTCGCTACGAGCAGTACTTC. It encodes CASRPTAGLARYEQYF.

V is TRBV2 and J is TRBJ2-7; a weak D match, TRBD2 (5 bases). V was cut by 2 bases and J by 2 bases, with 13 bases left in between. The CDR3 totals 15 residues. CDR1 and CDR2 (germline): SNHLY, FYNNEI. CDR3 region: CASSEQAGRTYEQYF. For the CDR3, the DNA is TGTGCCAGCAGTGAACAGGCGGGCAGGACCTACGAGCAGTACTTC.

The rearrangement uses TRBV27 and TRBJ2-7; D may be TRBD1 (6 bases). The germline V gene has CDR1 MNHEY and CDR2 SMNVEV (reference sequence). The CDR3 loop spans 15 amino acids. V lost 2 bases to trimming and J lost 5 bases, with 16 bases between them. The CDR3 DNA is TGTGCCAGCAGTTTAGAGGGCAGGGGATGGGACGAGCAGTACTTC. It encodes CASSLEGRGWDEQYF.

V is TRBV7-2 and J is TRBJ1-2; D may be TRBD1 (5 bases). Per the germline V gene, CDR1 is SGHTA and CDR2 is FQGNSA. Trimming took 0 bases from V and 2 from J, leaving 10 bases between them. The CDR3 sequence is 15 residues long. This CDR3 reads CASSLAGWGNYGYTF. CDR3 nucleotide sequence: TGTGCCAGCAGCTTAGCGGGGTGGGGGAACTATGGCTACACCTTC.

The rearrangement uses TRBV7-3 and TRBJ1-4; D perhaps matches TRBD1 (5 bases). With 10 bases removed from V and 7 bases from J, the gap between germline ends came to 16 bases. The CDR3 runs to 13 residues. CDR1 and CDR2 from the germline V gene are SGHTA and FQGTGA. The CDR3 here is CATRDGSGEKLFF. The CDR3 DNA is TGTGCCACCAGGGACGGCTCTGGTGAAAAACTGTTTTTT.

The genes are TRBV2 and TRBJ1-1, with D uncertain. From germline, CDR1 is SNHLY and CDR2 FYNNEI. Trimming removed 9 bases at V and 0 bases at J, with 11 bases between. The CDR3 covers 13 residues. The CDR3 region is CARSGIMNTEAFF. DNA for the CDR3: TGTGCCAGGTCCGGGATCATGAACACTGAAGCTTTCTTT.

The chain employs TRBV5-1 and TRBJ2-7, with 7 bases fitting TRBD1. The germline V gene encodes CDR1 SGHRS and CDR2 YFSETQ. V trimming: 9 bases; J trimming: 2 bases; junction bases outside the gene matches: 8. This CDR3 region has 13 residues. CDR3 nucleotide sequence: TGCGCCACCCGCGAGGGGACAGCCTACGAGCAGTACTTC. It codes for CATREGTAYEQYF.

This clone has a single count. The chain employs TRBV7-3 and TRBJ2-3, with 8 bases fitting TRBD2. The CDR3 consists of 16 residues. CDR1 and CDR2 from the germline V gene are SGHTA and FQGTGA. The V gene end was trimmed by 8 bases and the J gene end by 6 bases; junction bases not matched to a gene: 16. The CDR3 nucleotides read TGTGCCAGCCTCGAGGTCCCGGGAGGGAGCGTGGATACGCAGTATTTT. Translating gives CASLEVPGGSVDTQYF.

The rearrangement uses TRBV5-1 and TRBJ1-2; weak D call: TRBD1 (6 bases). CDR3 length: 16 amino acids. From germline, CDR1 is SGHRS and CDR2 YFSETQ. V was cut by 0 bases and J by 5 bases, with 17 bases left in between. The CDR3 reads CASSLVYDRLGYGYTF. In DNA form, the CDR3 reads TGCGCCAGCAGCTTGGTCTACGACAGGCTGGGGTATGGCTACACCTTC. Full variable domain (rest looked up from reference TRBV5-1 and TRBJ1-2): KAGVTQTPRYLIKTRGQQVTLSCSPISGHRSVSWYQQTPGQGLQFLFEYFSETQRNKGNFPGRFSGRQFSNSRSEMNVSTLELGDSALYLCASSLVYDRLGYGYTFGSGTRLTVV.

J is TRBJ2-2 and V is TRBV7-3; D ambiguous. Germline CDR1 is SGHTA and CDR2 is FQGTGA. There are 13 residues in the CDR3. The germline V and J ends were trimmed by 0 bases and 7 bases, with 6 bases remaining between them. The CDR3: CASSLTQVGELFF. CDR3 bases: TGTGCCAGCAGCTTAACGCAGGTCGGGGAGCTGTTTTTT.

The gene calls are TRBV6-4 and TRBJ1-2; D is unclear. Looked up from germline, CDR1 is MRHNA and CDR2 is SNTAGT. CDR3 size: 15 residues. V lost 5 bases and J 6 bases, leaving 19 bases between the germline ends. The CDR3 protein is CASSYMQSPRNGYTF. CDR3 in DNA: TGTGCCAGCAGTTACATGCAGAGCCCCCGGAATGGCTACACCTTC.